This TCR beta chain was sequenced during a study of shared clonotypes between healthy human individuals. From germline, CDR1 is MNHNS and CDR2 SASEGT. The CDR3 has 15 residues. J gave up 7 bases and V 2 bases, and 8 bases lay outside the gene matches. Sequencing was performed with immunoSEQ multiplex PCR; in TCRdb, only in-frame clones are kept and a portion is missing. The profile shows approximately 600,000 clones, 85% to 95% of them singletons. Terminally differentiated effector memory CD45RA+ cells were excluded by CCR7 positive selection of CD45RO-negative cells. The donors were all Caucasian adults (living in Nashville, Tennessee). Study-wide findings and caveats: The study found lower generation probabilities in non-shared clonotypes than in those shared by all four donors. Sequencing depth was a factor that was expected to affect clonotype sharing among donors.

Remarks on this clone: Its specificity is not known.

The sequencing sample was made of naive CD8+ T cells sorted from blood. This TCR was sampled from a woman aged 25-40 years in good health. The chain couples TRBV6-1 to TRBJ1-5; 7 positions match TRBD1. The CDR3, as DNA: TGTGCCAGCAGTGAATGGGAGGGGGCTAGCCAGCCCCAGCATTTT. As protein: CASSEWEGASQPQHF.